This T cell receptor (beta chain) is from a study of technical replicates of blood from a handful of donors. Sequenced by immunoSEQ multiplex PCR; TCRdb stores in-frame clones only, minus some. The sample includes approximately 80,000 clones, 89% seen only once; the top ten take 0.41%. The V and J ends lost 5 bases and 6 bases, in that order; junction bases with no gene match: 8. This CDR3 comprises 15 residues. From germline, CDR1 is MNHNS and CDR2 SASEGT. The TCR was taken from a human donor in good health. The genes are TRBV6-1 and TRBJ2-1, with 9 positions matching TRBD2. Sequencing was done on a sample of T cells isolated from PBMCs. The CDR3 reads CASSKSSGKGNEQFF. In DNA form, the CDR3 reads TGTGCCAGCAGTAAATCTAGCGGGAAGGGCAATGAGCAGTTCTTC.